A selection of T cell receptor beta chains follows, all from one sample in a study of cytomegalovirus exposure and HLA in healthy donors. Method: immunoSEQ multiplex PCR; TCRdb's copy keeps in-frame clones and lacks some. The sample holds some 130,000 clones, 65% to 90% seen once. The sample consisted of PBMCs. The receptors come from a male donor in good health and CMV-seropositive. Both conserved end residues are part of each CDR3.

J: TRBJ1-1
V: TRBV29-1
length: 16
CDR3: CSVEDLSPTLNTEAFF

J: TRBJ2-7
V: TRBV5-4
length: 15
CDR3: CASSLGSTAPYEQYF

J: TRBJ2-5
V: TRBV15
length: 15
CDR3: CATRLAGGREETQYF

J: TRBJ2-5
V: TRBV7-3
length: 13
CDR3: CASSLDREETQYF

J: TRBJ2-5
V: TRBV2
length: 15
CDR3: CASSDSRLYVETQYF

J: TRBJ2-7
V: TRBV6-6
length: 14
CDR3: CASSPTDSSYEQYF

J: TRBJ2-1
V: TRBV11-3
length: 16
CDR3: CASSLGWDTSSHEQFF

J: TRBJ2-1
V: TRBV7-2
length: 15
CDR3: CASSLVRSGNNEQFF

J: TRBJ1-3
V: TRBV7-2
length: 16
CDR3: CASSLRQGEGGNTIYF

J: TRBJ2-7
V: TRBV19
length: 13
CDR3: CASSIGEAYEQYF

J: TRBJ1-3
V: TRBV7-9
length: 12
CDR3: CAITRGANTIYF

J: TRBJ2-1
V: TRBV7-2
length: 15
CDR3: CASSFMGGIYNEQFF

J: TRBJ1-4
V: TRBV28
length: 14
CDR3: CASSPRGGREKLFF

J: TRBJ2-3
V: TRBV7-2
length: 15
CDR3: CASSLGGIVGDTQYF

J: TRBJ2-7
V: TRBV4-3
length: 15
CDR3: CASSQEAELAYEQYF

J: TRBJ1-4
V: TRBV28
length: 11
CDR3: CASSFREKLFF

J: TRBJ1-3
V: TRBV7-6
length: 12
CDR3: CASSSGGNTIYF

J: TRBJ2-7
V: TRBV5-1
length: 14
CDR3: CASSSGTSGYEQYF

J: TRBJ2-1
V: TRBV11-3
length: 16
CDR3: CASSQGTGEVYNEQFF

J: TRBJ1-2
V: TRBV28
length: 14
CDR3: CASSLDRGHYGYTF

J: TRBJ2-5
V: TRBV15
length: 16
CDR3: CATSSGKGALQETQYF

J: TRBJ2-2
V: TRBV19
length: 14
CDR3: CASKERGTTGELFF